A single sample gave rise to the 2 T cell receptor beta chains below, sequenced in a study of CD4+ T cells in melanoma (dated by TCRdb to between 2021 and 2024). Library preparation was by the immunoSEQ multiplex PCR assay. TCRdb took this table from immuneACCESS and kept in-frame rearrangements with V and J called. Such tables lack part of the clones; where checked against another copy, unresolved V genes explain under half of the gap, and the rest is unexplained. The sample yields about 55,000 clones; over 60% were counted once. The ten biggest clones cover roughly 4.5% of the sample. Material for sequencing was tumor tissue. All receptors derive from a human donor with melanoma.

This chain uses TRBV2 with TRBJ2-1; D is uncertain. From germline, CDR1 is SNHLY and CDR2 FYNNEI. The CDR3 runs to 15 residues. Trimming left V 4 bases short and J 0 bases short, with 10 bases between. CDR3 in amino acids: CASSVEKSSYNEQFF. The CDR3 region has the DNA TGTGCCAGCAGTGTAGAGAAAAGCTCCTACAATGAGCAGTTCTTC. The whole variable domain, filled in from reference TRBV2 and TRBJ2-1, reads EPEVTQTPSHQVTQMGQEVILRCVPISNHLYFYWYRQILGQKVEFLVSFYNNEISEKSEIFDDQFSVERPDGSNFTLKIRSTKLEDSAMYFCASSVEKSSYNEQFFGPGTRLTVL.

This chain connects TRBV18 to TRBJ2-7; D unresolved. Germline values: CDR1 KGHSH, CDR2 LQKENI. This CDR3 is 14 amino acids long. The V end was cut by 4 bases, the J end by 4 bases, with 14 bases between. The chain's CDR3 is CASSLPGLAYEQYF. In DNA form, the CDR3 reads TGTGCCAGCTCACTTCCAGGCCTCGCTTACGAGCAGTACTTC.